The 11 T cell receptor beta chains below come from one sample, sequenced in a study of T-cell reconstitution after alpha-beta-depleted transplantation in children (dated by TCRdb to about 2016). Libraries came from PCR. Sequenced using an Illumina HiSeq 2500. TCR libraries were prepared with molecular barcoding, using unique molecular identifiers to normalize TCRbeta repertoire quantification. The raw public reads went through TCRdb reprocessing: fastp at Q25, MiXCR clone calling, in-frame beta chains kept. Identical CDR3 protein sequences are pooled into one entry, listed with their most common genes and DNA. For this sample there are over 300,000 distinct CDR3 sequences; about a tenth appear just once. The ten largest clones capture about 2.3% of the sample. The sample consisted of PBMCs from the stem cell graft donor, taken from the stem cell graft. The source is a human donor who donated a stem cell graft to a child with acute lymphoblastic leukemia.

The CDR3, as DNA: TGTGCCAGCAGGCGACAGGGGGCAAGCACTGAAGCTTTCTTT. This sequence encodes CASRRQGASTEAFF. The chain is built from TRBV28 and TRBJ1-1; 10 bases fit TRBD1. This CDR3 region has 14 residues. With 6 bases clipped from V and 4 bases from J, the junction kept 5 bases outside the gene matches. Looked up from germline, CDR1 is MDHEN and CDR2 is SYDVKM.

This clonotype was detected a few times. The J gene is TRBJ2-2, the V gene TRBV12-3 or TRBV12-4; D remains ambiguous. This CDR3 comprises 17 residues. The V end was cut by 3 bases, the J end by 0 bases, with 14 bases between. In DNA, the CDR3 is TGTGCCAGCAGTTTTGGACGAGAGTCTCCGAACACCGGGGAGCTGTTTTTT. Translation: CASSFGRESPNTGELFF.

This clonotype was seen ten or more times. The chain carries TRBV12-3 or TRBV12-4 and TRBJ2-1; D possibly corresponds to TRBD1 (5 bases). The CDR3 length is 15 residues. V gave up 5 bases and J gave up 3 bases, with 14 bases separating them. CDR3 nucleotides: TGTGCCAGCAGTCCCCGGAAGGGGCTCTACAATGAGCAGTTCTTC. This sequence encodes CASSPRKGLYNEQFF.

There are a few counts of this clonotype. This chain joins TRBV12-3 or TRBV12-4 and TRBJ1-1; D is uncertain. V lost 7 bases and J lost 5, with 11 bases in between. The CDR3 spans 12 residues. In DNA form, the CDR3 reads TGTGCCAGCACGGCGGAGAGGACTGAAGCTTTCTTT. This translates into CASTAERTEAFF.

The chain recombines TRBV28 with TRBJ1-5, with TRBD1 identical over 7 bases. The V segment lost 8 bases and the J segment 6 bases; nucleotides outside the gene matches: 10. Per the germline V gene, CDR1 is MDHEN and CDR2 is SYDVKM. This CDR3 comprises 14 residues. As DNA, the CDR3 is TGTGCCAGCCGGTCAGGGGGTCTAGGTCAGCCCCAGCATTTT. Encoded protein: CASRSGGLGQPQHF.

This clonotype appeared a few times. This chain connects TRBV6-2 or TRBV6-3 to TRBJ2-7; the match to TRBD1 covers 9 bases. Germline CDR1 MNHEY, CDR2 SVGEGT. The CDR3 is 14 amino acids. The trim removed 4 bases at V and 7 bases at J, leaving 8 bases unmatched. DNA for the CDR3: TGTGCCAGCAGTTGGGGACAGGGAGGAGAAGAGCAGTACTTC. As protein: CASSWGQGGEEQYF.

This clonotype has more than one count but fewer than ten. The chain links TRBV7-9 to TRBJ2-7; D may be TRBD1 (5 bases). There are 15 residues in the CDR3. Trimming pared 1 base from V and 7 bases from J, leaving 17 bases between. CDR1 SEHNR and CDR2 FQNEAQ come from the germline V gene (reference sequence). The CDR3 DNA follows: TGTGCCAGCAGCTTAGTAGGGCAGGGTTCGGGTGAGCAGTACTTC. Translating gives CASSLVGQGSGEQYF.

At least ten counts were recorded for this clonotype. This rearrangement joins TRBV20-1 to TRBJ2-7, with 7 nucleotides matching TRBD1. This CDR3 spans 14 amino acids. V gave up 0 bases and J gave up 8 bases; unmatched junction bases: 10. Germline CDR1 is DFQATT and CDR2 is SNEGSKA (reference sequence). CDR3 nucleotides: TGCAGTGCTAGAGATGACCGGACAGGCGATAAGCAGTACTTC. Translating gives CSARDDRTGDKQYF.

V and J are TRBV3-1 and TRBJ2-7; no clear D gene. Germline loops: CDR1 LGHDT, CDR2 YNNKEL (reference sequence). The CDR3 loop spans 13 amino acids. V dropped 4 bases and J dropped 4 bases, with 11 bases sitting between them. CDR3 DNA sequence: TGTGCCAGCAGCCGCCAACAGTTTTACGAGCAGTACTTC. It is translated as CASSRQQFYEQYF.

The chain employs TRBV29-1 and TRBJ1-2; D remains unclear. CDR3 length: 11 amino acids. V was pared by 1 base and J by 8 bases, with 8 bases between. Germline loops: CDR1 SQVTM, CDR2 ANQGSEA. The CDR3 sequence is CSVEGRIGYTF. CDR3 bases: TGCAGCGTTGAAGGGCGCATAGGCTACACCTTC.

The CDR3 DNA follows: TGCAGTGCCCCAGAGGGAGGGCGAACCAATGAGCAGTTCTTC. The encoded protein is CSAPEGGRTNEQFF. The chain has TRBV20-1 and TRBJ2-1, with 7 nucleotides matching TRBD2. With V trimmed by 6 bases and J by 6 bases, 11 bases remained unmatched. Germline V CDR1 and CDR2: DFQATT, SNEGSKA (reference sequence). This CDR3 is 14 amino acids long.